The clone carrying this T cell receptor beta chain appeared many times. Antigen specificity is unknown. This specimen belongs to a study of CD8 T cells in ankylosing spondylitis. TCRdb re-derived calls from the 5' RACE reads in MiXCR, one entry per CDR3 protein. The sample shows approximately 520,000 distinct CDR3 sequences, about 5.7% of them seen only once. The CDR3 spans 16 residues. Trimming removed 8 bases from V and 2 bases from J; junction bases left unmatched: 11. The germline CDR1 and CDR2 sequences are MDHEN and SYDVKM. Study-level findings and limits: Seemingly distinctive of ankylosing spondylitis blood was a TCR beta motif formed by eight highly homologous variants. Clones linked to disease were reported to show significant enrichment in matched ankylosing spondylitis synovial fluid.

The V and J genes are TRBV28 and TRBJ2-1; 8 positions match TRBD2. The source material was blood, either unsorted or a sorted T cell fraction (not recorded which). This receptor was obtained from a male donor with ankylosing spondylitis. The CDR3 DNA is TGTGCCAGCTATTCTAGTTCGGGGGGGGCCTACAATGAGCAGTTCTTC. This encodes CASYSSSGGAYNEQFF. The entire variable domain, with the rest obtained from reference TRBV28 and TRBJ2-1, is as follows: DVKVTQSSRYLVKRTGEKVFLECVQDMDHENMFWYRQDPGLGLRLIYFSYDVKMKEKGDIPEGYSVSREKKERFSLILESASTNQTSMYLCASYSSSGGAYNEQFFGPGTRLTVL.